Only a few counts were recorded for the clone carrying this T cell receptor (beta chain). RNA totalling roughly 0.45 to 1 ug underwent reverse transcription with random hexamers. One entry per CDR3 protein results from TCRdb running MiXCR on the immunoSEQ multiplex PCR reads. The sample yields 85,000 to 95,000 distinct CDR3 sequences, 90% to 95% seen once. The CDR3 length is 15 residues. Germline assignment: CDR1 SGHAT and CDR2 FQNNGV. V lost 0 bases, J lost 0 bases, and 3 bases lay in between. This sample stems from a study of CD8 T cells in Susac syndrome. Each Susac syndrome patient had definite or probable disease by recently defined criteria.

The specimen sequenced was CD4+ T cells from PBMCs. V gene TRBV11-2 combines with J gene TRBJ2-6; D unclear. This receptor was taken from a human donor with Susac syndrome. The CDR3, as DNA: TGTGCCAGCAGCTTAGACAGCTCTGGGGCCAACGTCCTGACTTTC. Translation gives CASSLDSSGANVLTF.